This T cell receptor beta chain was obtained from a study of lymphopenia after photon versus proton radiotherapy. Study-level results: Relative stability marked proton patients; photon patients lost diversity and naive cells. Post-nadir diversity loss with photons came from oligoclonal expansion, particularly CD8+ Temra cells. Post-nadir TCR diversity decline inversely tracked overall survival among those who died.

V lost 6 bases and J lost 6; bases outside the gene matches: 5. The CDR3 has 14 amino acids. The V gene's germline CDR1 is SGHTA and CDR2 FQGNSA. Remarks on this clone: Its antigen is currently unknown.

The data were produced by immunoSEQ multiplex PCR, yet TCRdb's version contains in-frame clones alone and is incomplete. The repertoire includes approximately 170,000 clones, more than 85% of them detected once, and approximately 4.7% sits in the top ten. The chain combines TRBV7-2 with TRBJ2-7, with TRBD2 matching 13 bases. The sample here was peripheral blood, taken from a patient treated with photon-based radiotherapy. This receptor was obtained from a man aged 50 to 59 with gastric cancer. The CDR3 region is CASRPGTSGTEQYF. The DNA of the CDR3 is TGTGCCAGCAGGCCCGGGACTAGCGGGACCGAGCAGTACTTC.